Shown below are 32 T cell receptor beta chains from a single sample sequenced in a study of CXCR3-negative and CXCR3-positive naive CD8 T cells. Each TRB cDNA library was prepared by 5' RACE (with UMI labels). Each CDR3 protein gets one entry in TCRdb, which reprocessed the 5' RACE reads and gives no DNA. The listing records over 100,000 distinct CDR3 sequences. Sequencing used naive CXCR3- CD8+ T cells from blood. The subset denotes: CD45RO-CCR7+CD27+CD95- naive CD8+ T cells lacking CXCR3 (TNR3-). The receptors derive from a human donor in good health. Some clones in this sample may be carry-over from other donors' samples.

The rearrangement joins TRBV10-2 to TRBJ2-7; TCRdb designates TRBD1, a call that cannot be tested without DNA. The CDR3 is 15 amino acids. In germline, CDR1 is WSHSY, CDR2 SAAADI. The CDR3 sequence is CASSESWTGSYEQYF.

This chain joins TRBV12-3 or TRBV12-4 and TRBJ2-1; TCRdb reports TRBD1, a call that lacks DNA to check it against. This CDR3 spans 14 amino acids. The CDR3 here is CASSFRGGRGEQFF.

V gene TRBV4-3 combines with J gene TRBJ2-5; TCRdb's D gene call, TRBD2, goes unchecked for lack of DNA. Germline values: CDR1 LGHNA, CDR2 YSLEER. The CDR3 has 16 amino acids. Here the CDR3 reads CASSQTGLADQETQYF.

The V call is TRBV11-2, the J call TRBJ2-7. This CDR3 comprises 15 residues. Germline V gene lookup returns CDR1 SGHAT and CDR2 FQNNGV. CDR3 sequence reads: CASSLVQGSLYEQYF.

The chain carries TRBV20-1 and TRBJ2-1; absent DNA, TCRdb's TRBD2 call cannot be checked. CDR3 length: 21 amino acids. The V gene's germline CDR1 is DFQATT and CDR2 SNEGSKA (reference sequence). CDR3 region: CSAESSLPGLAGVSSYNEQFF.

This chain uses TRBV4-1 with TRBJ2-1; checking the TCRdb D call of TRBD2 is not possible without DNA. The CDR3 is made up of 16 amino acids. Looked up from germline, CDR1 is MGHRA and CDR2 is YSYEKL. CDR3 amino acids: CASSQGGLDTYNEQFF.

CDR3 loop: CASSYQYGLADEQYF. The V call is TRBV6-5, the J call TRBJ2-7; TCRdb's assignment of TRBD2 cannot be checked, as there is no DNA. This CDR3 region has 15 residues. Germline CDR1 and CDR2: MNHEY and SVGAGI.

The chain employs TRBV7-9 and TRBJ2-5; TCRdb indicates TRBD2, and absent DNA this call remains unverified. The germline gives CDR1 SEHNR, CDR2 FQNEAQ (reference sequence). The CDR3 covers 14 residues. CDR3: CASSPREEQETQYF.

The V call is TRBV29-1, the J call TRBJ2-1; TCRdb picks TRBD1, but there is no DNA to check that call. The CDR3 has 14 amino acids. Germline values: CDR1 SQVTM, CDR2 ANQGSEA. This CDR3 is CSVDIRESSNEQFF.

The CDR3 here is CSVEAEADTQYF. This rearrangement joins TRBV29-1 to TRBJ2-3. Germline-derived CDR1 and CDR2 are SQVTM and ANQGSEA. There are 12 residues in the CDR3.

This rearrangement joins TRBV7-2 to TRBJ2-7; TCRdb returns TRBD1, unconfirmable since there is no DNA. Germline lookup yields CDR1 SGHTA and CDR2 FQGNSA. The CDR3 contains 19 residues. CDR3: CASSSRQGFLLGKGYEQYF.

V usage is TRBV15 and J usage is TRBJ2-3; lacking DNA, the TRBD1 call made by TCRdb goes unchecked. Per germline, CDR1 LNHNV and CDR2 YYDKDF (reference sequence). The CDR3 sequence is 16 residues long. CDR3 residues: CATSRFWGSRVDTQYF.

The chain uses TRBV7-6 and TRBJ2-7; checking the TCRdb D call of TRBD1 is not possible without DNA. The CDR3 is 13 residues long. Germline-derived CDR1 and CDR2 are SGHVS and FNYEAQ. The CDR3 sequence is CASSGVPVSEQYF.

The chain employs TRBV5-1 and TRBJ1-1. The CDR3 spans 12 residues. Per germline, CDR1 SGHRS and CDR2 YFSETQ. CDR3 in amino acids: CATGGGSTEAFF.

CDR3 sequence reads: CASSPGGQWDEQFF. The genes are TRBV7-6 and TRBJ2-1; TCRdb's D call, TRBD1, is unchecked because there is no DNA. The V gene's germline CDR1 is SGHVS and CDR2 FNYEAQ. The CDR3 sequence is 14 residues long.

The V call is TRBV27, the J call TRBJ1-2; the D call from TCRdb, TRBD1, cannot be confirmed without DNA. The CDR3 length is 16 residues. Germline lookup yields CDR1 MNHEY and CDR2 SMNVEV (reference sequence). This chain's CDR3 is CASSSLIQGVGGGYTF.

The chain employs TRBV20-1 and TRBJ1-5; the D gene TCRdb calls, TRBD1, cannot be checked with no DNA. Germline CDR1 reads DFQATT; CDR2 reads SNEGSKA (reference sequence). The CDR3 is 14 residues long. The CDR3 is CSAGPGHINQPQHF.

The V call is TRBV15, the J call TRBJ2-1; TCRdb's D gene call, TRBD2, goes unchecked for lack of DNA. From germline, CDR1 is LNHNV and CDR2 YYDKDF (reference sequence). This CDR3 has 13 amino acids. The CDR3 sequence: CATSWEGGNEQFF.

The chain employs TRBV19 and TRBJ2-1. Germline V gene sequence: CDR1 LNHDA, CDR2 SQIVND (reference sequence). The CDR3 length is 14 residues. CDR3 sequence: CASSMSASYNEQFF.

The chain recombines TRBV7-9 with TRBJ2-7. The germline CDR1 and CDR2 sequences are SEHNR and FQNEAQ (reference sequence). There are 13 residues in the CDR3. CDR3 sequence: CASSFASGYEQYF.

This chain links TRBV11-2 with TRBJ2-3; TCRdb selects TRBD2, and the lack of DNA leaves this call unchecked. Germline V gene sequence: CDR1 SGHAT, CDR2 FQNNGV. The CDR3 runs to 16 residues. The CDR3 region is CASSLGFGLLTDTQYF.

V gene TRBV9 combines with J gene TRBJ2-5. The CDR3 runs 14 residues. The germline gives CDR1 SGDLS, CDR2 YYNGEE. The CDR3 protein is CASSVSGNQETQYF.

The rearrangement joins TRBV4-1 to TRBJ2-7; TCRdb's D call of TRBD1 is untestable without DNA. Germline V lookup: CDR1 MGHRA, CDR2 YSYEKL. The CDR3 spans 14 residues. CDR3 sequence: CASSHGTGSYEQYF.

This rearrangement joins TRBV29-1 to TRBJ2-7. The CDR3 totals 12 residues. Per the germline V gene, CDR1 is SQVTM and CDR2 is ANQGSEA. Here the CDR3 reads CSVVQDGYEQYF.

The rearrangement uses TRBV28 and TRBJ2-6. This CDR3 region has 16 residues. CDR1 and CDR2 (germline): MDHEN, SYDVKM. CDR3 protein: CASSLFGVSGANVLTF.

This chain uses TRBV3-1 with TRBJ2-2; TCRdb returns TRBD1, unconfirmable since there is no DNA. The germline V gene has CDR1 LGHDT and CDR2 YNNKEL (reference sequence). The CDR3 has 17 residues. The CDR3 loop reads CASSQAGYGSVPGELFF.

The genes are TRBV3-1 and TRBJ2-4. Germline V gene data show CDR1 as LGHDT and CDR2 as YNNKEL (reference sequence). This CDR3 comprises 16 residues. CDR3: CASSQDSGLAKNIQYF.

This chain links TRBV29-1 with TRBJ2-7; without DNA, the TCRdb call of TRBD2 cannot be checked. CDR3 size: 12 residues. Germline V lookup: CDR1 SQVTM, CDR2 ANQGSEA. The CDR3 loop reads CSWTSGSDEQYF.

The V call is TRBV9, the J call TRBJ2-7. The CDR3 contains 16 residues. The germline V gene has CDR1 SGDLS and CDR2 YYNGEE. The CDR3 reads CASSVAGSASAYEQYF.

The gene calls are TRBV20-1 and TRBJ2-7; TCRdb lists TRBD2, though no DNA is available to test this call. Germline CDR1 DFQATT, CDR2 SNEGSKA (reference sequence). This CDR3 is 15 amino acids long. The CDR3 spells CSARDLADLSYEQYF.

The chain links TRBV23-1 to TRBJ2-3; absent DNA, TCRdb's TRBD1 call cannot be checked. TRBV23-1 is known as an ORF, though its function is uncertain. There are 17 residues in the CDR3. CDR3 sequence reads: CASSQSGAMRRTDTQYF.

The chain is built from TRBV2 and TRBJ2-1; lacking DNA, the TRBD1 call made by TCRdb goes unchecked. Germline CDR1 SNHLY, CDR2 FYNNEI. This CDR3 region has 15 residues. CDR3 sequence: CASSGPGQGYNEQFF.